This passage covers 10 T cell receptor beta chains from one sample sequenced in a study of cytomegalovirus exposure and HLA in healthy donors. With 60 Vbeta and 13 Jbeta primers, the PCR was carried out. TCRdb's copy holds only in-frame clones and misses some; the assay was immunoSEQ multiplex PCR. The sample has approximately 120,000 clones, roughly a sixth seen once. The sequencing input was PBMCs. Receptor source: a female donor in good health and CMV-seropositive.

On this clone: Other DNA sequences from this sample encode an identical CDR3 as well. V is TRBV30 and J is TRBJ1-5; 8 nucleotides line up with TRBD1. The trim removed 0 bases at V and 7 bases at J, leaving 2 bases unmatched. The CDR3 length is 13 residues. Germline V gene data show CDR1 as GTSNPN and CDR2 as SVGIG (reference sequence). The CDR3 loop is CAWSVQGDQPQHF. The CDR3 nucleotides read TGTGCCTGGAGTGTACAGGGGGACCAGCCCCAGCATTTT.

This clone has only a few counts. The gene calls are TRBV30 and TRBJ2-7; 7 bases are a match to TRBD2. The CDR3 totals 13 residues. J was trimmed by 6 bases and V by 2 bases; bases with no gene match: 7. Germline CDR1 and CDR2: GTSNPN and SVGIG (reference sequence). The CDR3 DNA sequence: TGTGCCTGGAGTCCTCAGGGAGGGGCCGAGCAGTACTTC. It yields the protein CAWSPQGGAEQYF.

A few counts support this clone. Other nucleotide sequences in the sample specify the same CDR3. V is TRBV4-3 and J is TRBJ2-7; 12 bases agree with TRBD1. V trimming: 3 bases; J trimming: 4 bases; junction bases outside the gene matches: 1. Germline assignment: CDR1 LGHNA and CDR2 YSLEER. There are 14 residues in the CDR3. Here the CDR3 DNA reads TGCGCCAGCAGCCAGGGACAGGGGGCTTACGAGCAGTACTTC. Encoded protein: CASSQGQGAYEQYF.

The V and J genes are TRBV2 and TRBJ2-1; TRBD2 is a possible D gene (5 bases). V lost 4 bases and J 0 bases, leaving 10 bases between the germline ends. CDR3 length: 15 residues. The germline gives CDR1 SNHLY, CDR2 FYNNEI. CDR3: CASSATIYSYNEQFF. CDR3 in DNA: TGTGCCAGCAGTGCGACTATCTACTCCTACAATGAGCAGTTCTTC.

This clone was seen a few times. V and J are TRBV19 and TRBJ1-5; 9 bases are a match to TRBD1. Germline V CDR1 and CDR2: LNHDA, SQIVND (reference sequence). The CDR3 consists of 13 residues. The V and J ends lost 9 bases and 7 bases, in that order; junction bases with no gene match: 7. The CDR3 sequence: CASAGTGRQPQHF. The CDR3 coding sequence is TGTGCCAGCGCGGGGACAGGGAGGCAGCCCCAGCATTTT.

This clone has more than one count but fewer than ten. Written as DNA, the CDR3 is TGTGCCTGGAGTTCAGTTACGACTAGGAGTGGGGCAGATACGCAGTATTTT. Protein: CAWSSVTTRSGADTQYF. This chain joins TRBV30 and TRBJ2-3; tentatively, D is TRBD2 (6 bases). V gave up 2 bases and J gave up 4 bases, with 22 bases separating them. The CDR3 is 17 residues long. Germline lookup yields CDR1 GTSNPN and CDR2 SVGIG (reference sequence).

The rearrangement joins TRBV10-3 to TRBJ1-2; 7 nucleotides line up with TRBD1. The J segment lost 4 bases and the V segment lost 4 bases, leaving 6 bases of the junction unmatched. Germline V CDR1 and CDR2: ENHRY, SYGVKD. This CDR3 has 14 residues. The CDR3 sequence is CAISGAGTVYGYTF. CDR3 nucleotide sequence: TGTGCCATCAGTGGAGCAGGGACAGTCTATGGCTACACCTTC.

J is TRBJ2-7 and V is TRBV5-1; the match to TRBD2 covers 8 bases. CDR3 length equals 15 residues. The trim removed 3 bases at V and 1 base at J, leaving 6 bases unmatched. CDR1 is SGHRS and CDR2 is YFSETQ in the germline V gene. CDR3 in DNA: TGCGCCAGCAGCTCCGGGGGGGGCAGGTCCTACGAGCAGTACTTC. It codes for CASSSGGGRSYEQYF.

This rearrangement joins TRBV6-6 to TRBJ2-1; TRBD1 is a possible D gene (5 bases). Germline V lookup: CDR1 MNHNY, CDR2 SVGAGI (reference sequence). Trimming shortened V by 6 bases and J by 3 bases, and 12 bases separated the two germline ends. The CDR3 extends over 14 amino acids. CDR3: CASRVAGNYNEQFF. CDR3 nucleotide sequence: TGTGCCAGCAGGGTAGCAGGGAACTACAATGAGCAGTTCTTC.

Regarding this clone: The germline gene is not matched at one end of the junction; a read error may be the cause. The gene calls are TRBV5-4 and TRBJ2-5; D may be TRBD2 (6 bases). The CDR3 spans 14 residues. Germline-derived CDR1 and CDR2 are SGHNT and YYREEE (reference sequence). The CDR3 DNA sequence: TGTGCCAGCAGCTTGGGGGCGGGAATAGAGCCCCAGTACTTC. It encodes CASSLGAGIEPQYF.